These 15 T cell receptor beta chains were sequenced from one sample in a study of TIL therapy for anti-PD-1-resistant metastatic lung cancer. Specified time point: pre-treatment sample, taken before nivolumab and TIL therapy. Tumor tissue came from excised metastases, mostly pleural nodules or supraclavicular lymph nodes. This was the immunoSEQ v3 assay. The repertoire was sequenced with immunoSEQ multiplex PCR; TCRdb's copy has only in-frame clones and lacks some. The data show over 10,000 clones, around 66% seen once. The material was tumor tissue, obtained at baseline. These receptors came from a woman aged 30-79 years with non-small cell lung cancer.

This clone showed up just once. This chain uses TRBV28 with TRBJ1-5, with D unresolved. V lost 4 bases and J lost 1, with 2 bases in between. CDR1 and CDR2 (germline): MDHEN, SYDVKM. This CDR3 comprises 12 residues. CDR3 protein: CASSWSNQPQHF. CDR3 sequence (DNA): TGTGCCAGCAGTTGGAGCAATCAGCCCCAGCATTTT.

CDR3 bases: TGTGCCAGCAGACTAACCGGGACAGGGATTTCCGGGGAGCTGTTTTTT. Translation: CASRLTGTGISGELFF. This chain uses TRBV28 with TRBJ2-2, with TRBD1 matching over 9 bases. The CDR3 sequence is 16 residues long. V trimming: 6 bases; J trimming: 6 bases; junction bases outside the gene matches: 11. Germline CDR1 MDHEN, CDR2 SYDVKM.

This chain connects TRBV10-3 to TRBJ2-1; no firm D call. In germline, CDR1 is ENHRY, CDR2 SYGVKD. V dropped 0 bases and J dropped 6 bases, with 12 bases sitting between them. The CDR3 is made up of 15 amino acids. CDR3 loop: CAISESPPLPNEQFF. In DNA form, the CDR3 reads TGTGCCATCAGTGAGTCCCCCCCCTTGCCCAATGAGCAGTTCTTC.

This clone came up a few times. The V gene is TRBV7-3, the J gene TRBJ2-5; no reliable D call. Germline V lookup: CDR1 SGHTA, CDR2 FQGTGA. The CDR3 contains 15 residues. V lost 5 bases and J 1 base, leaving 14 bases between the germline ends. CDR3 in amino acids: CASSPHGSAQETQYF. CDR3 DNA sequence: TGTGCCAGCAGCCCTCACGGTTCGGCCCAAGAGACCCAGTACTTC.

J is TRBJ1-1 and V is TRBV6-1; TRBD1 is a possible D gene (6 bases). Per germline, CDR1 MNHNS and CDR2 SASEGT. The V and J ends lost 6 bases and 0 bases respectively, with 8 bases between them. This CDR3 region has 13 residues. In DNA, the CDR3 is TGTGCCAGCAGCAGGGACATGAACACTGAAGCTTTCTTT. Encoded protein: CASSRDMNTEAFF.

The chain employs TRBV5-1 and TRBJ2-1; 8 nucleotides line up with TRBD2. The V and J ends lost 0 bases and 5 bases, in that order; junction bases with no gene match: 10. CDR3 size: 17 residues. Germline CDR1 is SGHRS and CDR2 is YFSETQ. CDR3 sequence (DNA): TGCGCCAGCAGCTTGGGGCGCGAGCGGGAGCCCAACAATGAGCAGTTCTTC. It yields the protein CASSLGREREPNNEQFF. Together with reference TRBV5-1 and TRBJ2-1, the CDR3 gives the full variable domain: KAGVTQTPRYLIKTRGQQVTLSCSPISGHRSVSWYQQTPGQGLQFLFEYFSETQRNKGNFPGRFSGRQFSNSRSEMNVSTLELGDSALYLCASSLGREREPNNEQFFGPGTRLTVL.

The genes are TRBV5-4 and TRBJ1-6; D may be TRBD1 (6 bases). Trimming stripped 5 bases from V and 8 bases from J, with 17 bases between. Germline V gene data show CDR1 as SGHNT and CDR2 as YYREEE (reference sequence). This CDR3 has 15 residues. CDR3 in DNA: TGTGCCAGCAGTACCGACAGGAAGATTCATTCACCCCTCCACTTT. This sequence encodes CASSTDRKIHSPLHF.

The chain uses TRBV28 and TRBJ2-7, with D unresolved. Trimming cost V 5 bases and J 6 bases, with 17 bases left between them. The CDR3 length is 14 residues. Germline CDR1 reads MDHEN; CDR2 reads SYDVKM. CDR3 sequence (DNA): TGTGCCAGCAGTCCGAATCTAGGGCAGACCGAGCAGTACTTC. Its translation: CASSPNLGQTEQYF.

This clone was seen a handful of times. The chain employs TRBV7-7 and TRBJ2-5; TRBD1 aligns across 9 bases. The CDR3 contains 15 residues. Germline trimming cut 5 bases from V and 4 bases from J; bases unmatched to any gene: 8. In germline, CDR1 is SSHAT, CDR2 FNYEAQ (reference sequence). DNA for the CDR3: TGTGCCAGCAGCGCCCGGACAGGGGTGGGAGAGACCCAGTACTTC. Amino acids: CASSARTGVGETQYF. Combining the CDR3 with reference TRBV7-7 and TRBJ2-5 gives the whole variable domain GAGVSQSPRYKVTKRGQDVTLRCDPISSHATLYWYQQALGQGPEFLTYFNYEAQPDKSGLPSDRFSAERPEGSISTLTIQRTEQRDSAMYRCASSARTGVGETQYFGPGTRLLVL.

This clone was picked up a small number of times. The identical CDR3 is also encoded by other nucleotide sequences in the sample. The chain joins TRBV19 to TRBJ1-2; TRBD1 matches 8 bases. CDR3 length: 15 amino acids. Losses at the gene ends were 2 bases for V and 4 bases for J; bases not matched to a gene: 6. The germline CDR1 and CDR2 sequences are LNHDA and SQIVND (reference sequence). This CDR3 reads CASSIYRDRTYGYTF. The CDR3 DNA sequence: TGTGCCAGTAGTATATACCGGGACAGGACCTATGGCTACACCTTC.

This chain joins TRBV10-2 and TRBJ2-1; 9 bases map to TRBD2. This CDR3 contains 16 residues. J lost 6 bases, V lost 3 bases, and 9 bases had no gene match. Germline V lookup: CDR1 WSHSY, CDR2 SAAADI. The CDR3 nucleotides are TGCGCCAGCAGTGATATTGGCGGGAGGGCCAGCAATGAGCAGTTCTTC. Protein sequence: CASSDIGGRASNEQFF.

This clone was seen a few times. The chain couples TRBV29-1 to TRBJ1-1; D is unclear. Germline values: CDR1 SQVTM, CDR2 ANQGSEA. The V gene lost 4 bases and the J gene lost 7 bases, with 16 bases spanning the gap. The CDR3 covers 13 residues. CDR3 residues: CSVGFMGGLEAFF. CDR3 bases: TGCAGCGTTGGCTTCATGGGCGGACTTGAAGCTTTCTTT.

V is TRBV4-3 and J is TRBJ1-2; D uncertain. The V and J ends lost 2 bases and 6 bases respectively, with 16 bases between them. The CDR3 runs to 15 residues. Germline loops: CDR1 LGHNA, CDR2 YSLEER. CDR3 nucleotides: TGCGCCAGCAGCCAACAATTTGTGGGCCTCGATGGCTACACCTTC. Translation gives CASSQQFVGLDGYTF.

The chain employs TRBV6-5 and TRBJ2-1; TRBD2 aligns across 13 bases. Germline CDR1 reads MNHEY; CDR2 reads SVGAGI. The V segment lost 5 bases and the J segment 9 bases; nucleotides outside the gene matches: 7. This CDR3 region has 15 residues. CDR3 in DNA: TGTGCCAGCAGTGCCGGGACTAGCGGGATAAGTGAGCAGTTCTTC. Translated: CASSAGTSGISEQFF.

The chain combines TRBV29-1 with TRBJ1-2; 8 bases agree with TRBD1. J lost 2 bases, V lost 6 bases, and 8 bases had no gene match. The germline V gene has CDR1 SQVTM and CDR2 ANQGSEA. This CDR3 is built from 14 residues. The CDR3: CSVPDRAANYGYTF. CDR3 sequence (DNA): TGCAGCGTACCGGACAGGGCCGCGAACTATGGCTACACCTTC. The full variable domain, rest sourced from reference TRBV29-1 and TRBJ1-2, is SAVISQKPSRDICQRGTSLTIQCQVDSQVTMMFWYRQQPGQSLTLIATANQGSEATYESGFVIDKFPISRPNLTFSTLTVSNMSPEDSSIYLCSVPDRAANYGYTFGSGTRLTVV.